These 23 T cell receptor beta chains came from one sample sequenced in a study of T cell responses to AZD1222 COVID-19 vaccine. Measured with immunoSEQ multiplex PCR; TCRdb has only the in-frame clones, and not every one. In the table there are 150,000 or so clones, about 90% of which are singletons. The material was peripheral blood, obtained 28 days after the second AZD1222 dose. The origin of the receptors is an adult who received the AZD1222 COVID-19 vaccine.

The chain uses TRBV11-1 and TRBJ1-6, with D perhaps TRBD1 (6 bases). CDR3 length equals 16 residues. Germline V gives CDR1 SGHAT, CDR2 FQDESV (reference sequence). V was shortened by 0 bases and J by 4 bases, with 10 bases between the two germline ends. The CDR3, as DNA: TGTGCCAGCAGCTTAGCAGGGGGACCTTATAATTCACCCCTCCACTTT. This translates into CASSLAGGPYNSPLHF.

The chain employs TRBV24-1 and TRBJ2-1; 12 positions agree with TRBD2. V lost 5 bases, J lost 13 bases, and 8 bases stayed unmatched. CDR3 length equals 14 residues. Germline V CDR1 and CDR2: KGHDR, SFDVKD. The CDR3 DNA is TGTGCCACCAGTGCCCCGACTAGCGGGAGCCCTCAGTTCTTC. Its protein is CATSAPTSGSPQFF.

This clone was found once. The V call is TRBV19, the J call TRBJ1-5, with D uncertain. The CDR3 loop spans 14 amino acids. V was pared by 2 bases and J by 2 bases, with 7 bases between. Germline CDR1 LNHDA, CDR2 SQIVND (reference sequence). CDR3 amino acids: CASSILNGNQPQHF. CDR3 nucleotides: TGTGCCAGTAGTATACTAAATGGCAATCAGCCCCAGCATTTT.

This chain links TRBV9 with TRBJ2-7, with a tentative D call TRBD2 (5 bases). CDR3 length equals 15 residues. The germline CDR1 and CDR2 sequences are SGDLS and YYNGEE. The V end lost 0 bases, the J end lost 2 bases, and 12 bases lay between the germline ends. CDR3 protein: CASSVAAELTYEQYF. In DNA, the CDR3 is TGTGCCAGCAGCGTAGCAGCGGAACTAACCTACGAGCAGTACTTC.

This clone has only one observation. This chain's CDR3 is CASRLERGTYEQYF. The CDR3 DNA reads TGCGCCAGCAGGCTGGAACGGGGGACCTACGAGCAGTACTTC. The rearrangement joins TRBV5-1 to TRBJ2-7, with a tentative D call TRBD2 (6 bases). The CDR3 runs to 14 residues. V lost 5 bases and J 2 bases, leaving 14 bases between the germline ends. CDR1 is SGHRS, CDR2 YFSETQ, per germline.

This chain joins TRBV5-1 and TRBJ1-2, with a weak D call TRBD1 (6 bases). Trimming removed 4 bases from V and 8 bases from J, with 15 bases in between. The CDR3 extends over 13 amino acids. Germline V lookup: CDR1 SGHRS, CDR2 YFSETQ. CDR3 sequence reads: CASSRTVSGGYTF. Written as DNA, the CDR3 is TGCGCCAGCAGCAGGACAGTATCTGGGGGCTACACCTTC.

The CDR3 reads CASSSIRTGELFF. CDR3 DNA sequence: TGTGCCAGCAGCTCGATTCGGACCGGGGAGCTGTTTTTT. The chain recombines TRBV5-4 with TRBJ2-2; D uncertain. The germline V gene encodes CDR1 SGHNT and CDR2 YYREEE (reference sequence). CDR3 length equals 13 residues. Trimming removed 3 bases from V and 5 bases from J, with 8 bases in between.

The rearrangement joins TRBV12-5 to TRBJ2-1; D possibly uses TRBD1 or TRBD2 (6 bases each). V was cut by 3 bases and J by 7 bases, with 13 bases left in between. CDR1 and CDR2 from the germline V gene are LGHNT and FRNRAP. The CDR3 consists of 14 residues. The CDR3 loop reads CASGFPGARNEQFF. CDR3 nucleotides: TGTGCTAGTGGTTTTCCGGGGGCCCGAAATGAGCAGTTCTTC.

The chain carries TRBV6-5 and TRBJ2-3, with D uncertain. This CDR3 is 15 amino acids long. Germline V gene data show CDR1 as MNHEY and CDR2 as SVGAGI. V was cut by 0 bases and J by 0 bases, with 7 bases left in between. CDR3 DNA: TGTGCCAGCAGTTACTCGTCTCCTAGCACAGATACGCAGTATTTT. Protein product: CASSYSSPSTDTQYF.

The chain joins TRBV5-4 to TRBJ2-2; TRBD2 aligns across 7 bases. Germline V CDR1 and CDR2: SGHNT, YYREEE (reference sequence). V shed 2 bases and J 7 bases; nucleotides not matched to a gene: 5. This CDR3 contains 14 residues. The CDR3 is CASSLREGIGELFF. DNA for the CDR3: TGTGCCAGCAGCTTAAGGGAGGGGATCGGGGAGCTGTTTTTT.

DNA of the CDR3: TGTGCCAGCAGTTTATACGGCTACGAGCAGTACTTC. It specifies CASSLYGYEQYF. The rearrangement joins TRBV28 to TRBJ2-7; D is undetermined. Per the germline V gene, CDR1 is MDHEN and CDR2 is SYDVKM. V shed 1 base and J shed 3 bases, with 4 bases lying between them. The CDR3 extends over 12 amino acids. Drawing the rest from reference TRBV28 and TRBJ2-7, the complete variable domain is DVKVTQSSRYLVKRTGEKVFLECVQDMDHENMFWYRQDPGLGLRLIYFSYDVKMKEKGDIPEGYSVSREKKERFSLILESASTNQTSMYLCASSLYGYEQYFGPGTRLTVT.

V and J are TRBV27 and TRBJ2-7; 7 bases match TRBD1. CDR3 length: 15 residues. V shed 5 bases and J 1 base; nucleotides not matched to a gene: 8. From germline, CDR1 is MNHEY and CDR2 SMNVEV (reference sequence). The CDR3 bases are TGTGCCAGCAGTCCGCCCGGGACAGCTTCCTACGAGCAGTACTTC. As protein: CASSPPGTASYEQYF.

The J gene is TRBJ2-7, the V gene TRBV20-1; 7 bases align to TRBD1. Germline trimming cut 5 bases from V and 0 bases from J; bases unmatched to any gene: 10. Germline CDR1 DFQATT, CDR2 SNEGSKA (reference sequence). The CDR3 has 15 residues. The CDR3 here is CSARERGRSSYEQYF. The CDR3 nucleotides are TGCAGTGCTCGTGAAAGGGGGCGAAGCTCCTACGAGCAGTACTTC.

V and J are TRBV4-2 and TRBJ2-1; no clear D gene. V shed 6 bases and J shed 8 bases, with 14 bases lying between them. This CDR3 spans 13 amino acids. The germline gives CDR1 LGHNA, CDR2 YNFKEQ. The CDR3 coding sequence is TGTGCCAGCAGTTATACTCTTGAGGATGAGCAGTTCTTC. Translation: CASSYTLEDEQFF.

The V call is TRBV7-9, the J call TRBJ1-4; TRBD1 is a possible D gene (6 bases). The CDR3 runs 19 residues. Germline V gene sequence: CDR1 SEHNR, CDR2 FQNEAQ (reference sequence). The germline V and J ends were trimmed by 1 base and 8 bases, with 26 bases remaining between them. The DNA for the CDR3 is TGTGCCAGCAGCTTAGTCATCCTAAAAGTCGTGGACAGCCCCGAAAAACTGTTTTTT. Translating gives CASSLVILKVVDSPEKLFF.

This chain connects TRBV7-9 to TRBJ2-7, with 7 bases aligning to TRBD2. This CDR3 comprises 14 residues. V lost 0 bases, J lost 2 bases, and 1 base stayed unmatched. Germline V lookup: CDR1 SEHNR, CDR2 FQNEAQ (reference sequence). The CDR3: CASSLAGRAYEQYF. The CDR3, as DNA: TGTGCCAGCAGCTTAGCAGGGAGGGCCTACGAGCAGTACTTC.

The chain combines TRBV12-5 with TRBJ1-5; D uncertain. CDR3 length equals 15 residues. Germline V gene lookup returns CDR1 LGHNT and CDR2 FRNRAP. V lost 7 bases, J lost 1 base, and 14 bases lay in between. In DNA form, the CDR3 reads TGTGCTAGTGTTGGGTCAGTACGGAGCAATCAGCCCCAGCATTTT. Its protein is CASVGSVRSNQPQHF. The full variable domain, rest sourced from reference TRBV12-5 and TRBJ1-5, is DARVTQTPRHKVTEMGQEVTMRCQPILGHNTVFWYRQTMMQGLELLAYFRNRAPLDDSGMPKDRFSAEMPDATLATLKIQPSEPRDSAVYFCASVGSVRSNQPQHFGDGTRLSIL.

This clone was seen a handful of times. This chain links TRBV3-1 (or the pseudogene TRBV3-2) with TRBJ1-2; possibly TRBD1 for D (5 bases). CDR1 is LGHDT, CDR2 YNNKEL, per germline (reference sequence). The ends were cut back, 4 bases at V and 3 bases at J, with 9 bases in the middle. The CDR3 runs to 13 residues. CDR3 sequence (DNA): TGTGCCAGCAGCCGGGGACGGGACTATGGCTACACCTTC. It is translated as CASSRGRDYGYTF.

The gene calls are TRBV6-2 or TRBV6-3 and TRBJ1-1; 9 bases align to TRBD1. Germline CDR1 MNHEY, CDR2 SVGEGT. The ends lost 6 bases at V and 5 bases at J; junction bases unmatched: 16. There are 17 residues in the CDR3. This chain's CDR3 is CASSSYTGGALRTEAFF. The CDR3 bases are TGTGCCAGCAGCTCGTATACAGGGGGCGCGCTCCGAACTGAAGCTTTCTTT.

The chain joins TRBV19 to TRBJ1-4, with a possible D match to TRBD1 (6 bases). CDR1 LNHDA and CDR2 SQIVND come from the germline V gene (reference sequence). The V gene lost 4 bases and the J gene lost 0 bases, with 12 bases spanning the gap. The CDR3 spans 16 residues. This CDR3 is CASSNDRTATNEKLFF. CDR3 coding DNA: TGTGCCAGTAGTAACGACAGGACTGCAACTAATGAAAAACTGTTTTTT.

DNA for the CDR3: TGCGCCAGCAGCCCACACCGGGACAGGACCTATGGCTACACCTTC. Encoded protein: CASSPHRDRTYGYTF. The V gene is TRBV4-1, the J gene TRBJ1-2; 8 bases fit TRBD1. After removal of 4 bases from V and 4 bases from J, the junction contained 8 bases not matched to a gene. Germline lookup yields CDR1 MGHRA and CDR2 YSYEKL. The CDR3 runs to 15 residues.

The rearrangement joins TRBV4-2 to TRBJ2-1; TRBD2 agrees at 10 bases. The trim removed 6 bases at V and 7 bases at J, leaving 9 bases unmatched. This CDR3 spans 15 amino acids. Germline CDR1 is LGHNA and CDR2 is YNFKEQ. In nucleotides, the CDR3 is TGTGCCAGCAGGGTTCTAGCGGGGGCGGCAAATGAGCAGTTCTTC. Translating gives CASRVLAGAANEQFF.

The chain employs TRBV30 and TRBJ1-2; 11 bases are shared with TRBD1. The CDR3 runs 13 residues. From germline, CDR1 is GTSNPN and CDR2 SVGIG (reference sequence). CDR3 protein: CASGTGGFGGYTF. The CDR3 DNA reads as TGTGCTTCCGGGACAGGGGGTTTCGGTGGCTACACCTTC.